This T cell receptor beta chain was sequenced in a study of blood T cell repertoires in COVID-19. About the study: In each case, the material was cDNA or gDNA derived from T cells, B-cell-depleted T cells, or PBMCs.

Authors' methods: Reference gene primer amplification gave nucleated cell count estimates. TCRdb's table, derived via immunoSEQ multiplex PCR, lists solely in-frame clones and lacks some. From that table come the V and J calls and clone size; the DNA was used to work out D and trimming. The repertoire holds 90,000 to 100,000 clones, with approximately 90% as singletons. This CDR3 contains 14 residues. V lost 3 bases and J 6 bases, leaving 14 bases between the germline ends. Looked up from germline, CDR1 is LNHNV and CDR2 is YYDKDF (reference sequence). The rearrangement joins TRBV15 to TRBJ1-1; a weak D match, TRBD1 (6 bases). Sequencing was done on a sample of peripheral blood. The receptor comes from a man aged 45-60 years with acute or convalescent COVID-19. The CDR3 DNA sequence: TGTGCCACCAGCAGGGAGACAGGAGATGCTGAAGCTTTCTTT. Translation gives CATSRETGDAEAFF.